These 26 T cell receptor beta chains came from one sample sequenced in a study of CD8+ T cells in alopecia areata. As the sequencing template, cDNA was produced by extracting RNA and reverse transcribing it. Only in-frame clones appear in the TCRdb table, and some are missing; sequencing was by immunoSEQ multiplex PCR. The table shows 200,000 to 250,000 clones, with 65% to 70% occurring only once. The sample in question was CD4+ T cells sorted from blood, obtained at week 0. These receptors all come from a human donor with alopecia areata.

This clone turned up a few times. The chain joins TRBV30 to TRBJ2-7; D gene uncertain. V shed 0 bases and J shed 6 bases, with 15 bases lying between them. Germline V CDR1 and CDR2: GTSNPN, SVGIG (reference sequence). This CDR3 spans 14 amino acids. The CDR3, as DNA: TGTGCCTGGAGTGTTCGACACCGGCGGACCGAGCAGTACTTC. Protein product: CAWSVRHRRTEQYF. The whole variable domain, filled in from reference TRBV30 and TRBJ2-7, reads SQTIHQWPATLVQPVGSPLSLECTVEGTSNPNLYWYRQAAGRGLQLLFYSVGIGQISSEVPQNLSASRPQDRQFILSSKKLLLSDSGFYLCAWSVRHRRTEQYFGPGTRLTVT.

This chain links TRBV25-1 with TRBJ1-6, with TRBD1 matching over 11 bases. The CDR3 covers 14 residues. The V segment lost 6 bases and the J segment 9 bases; nucleotides outside the gene matches: 4. Germline CDR1 MGHDK, CDR2 SYGVNS. The CDR3 sequence: CASRGQGEGSPLHF. The CDR3 DNA is TGTGCCAGCAGGGGACAGGGGGAAGGTTCACCCCTCCACTTT.

The chain links TRBV19 to TRBJ1-1; 9 bases fit TRBD1. CDR3 length: 14 residues. Trimming removed 5 bases from V and 3 bases from J; junction bases left unmatched: 4. Germline V gives CDR1 LNHDA, CDR2 SQIVND (reference sequence). The CDR3 reads CASSRDRVYTEAFF. CDR3 nucleotides: TGTGCCAGTAGTCGGGACAGGGTATACACTGAAGCTTTCTTT. The full variable domain, rest sourced from reference TRBV19 and TRBJ1-1, is DGGITQSPKYLFRKEGQNVTLSCEQNLNHDAMYWYRQDPGQGLRLIYYSQIVNDFQKGDIAEGYSVSREKKESFPLTVTSAQKNPTAFYLCASSRDRVYTEAFFGQGTRLTVV.

The V gene is TRBV6-5, the J gene TRBJ1-3; tentatively, D is TRBD1 (5 bases). The CDR3 spans 15 residues. With 6 bases removed from V and 5 bases from J, the gap between germline ends came to 17 bases. Germline CDR1 reads MNHEY; CDR2 reads SVGAGI. The CDR3 nucleotides are TGTGCCAGCAGCGCAACACGGGACCGAAGAAACACCATATATTTT. Its protein product is CASSATRDRRNTIYF.

This chain's CDR3 is CASSLEGGGLYEQYF. Here the CDR3 DNA reads TGTGCCAGCAGCTTAGAGGGCGGGGGCCTCTACGAGCAGTACTTC. The chain combines TRBV11-2 with TRBJ2-7, with D perhaps TRBD2 (7 bases). V was pared by 0 bases and J by 3 bases, with 12 bases between. Germline CDR1 is SGHAT and CDR2 is FQNNGV. The CDR3 totals 15 residues. Combining the CDR3 with reference TRBV11-2 and TRBJ2-7 gives the whole variable domain EAGVAQSPRYKIIEKRQSVAFWCNPISGHATLYWYQQILGQGPKLLIQFQNNGVVDDSQLPKDRFSAERLKGVDSTLKIQPAKLEDSAVYLCASSLEGGGLYEQYFGPGTRLTVT.

The chain joins TRBV2 to TRBJ2-7, with a possible D match to TRBD1 (5 bases). In germline, CDR1 is SNHLY, CDR2 FYNNEI. Trimming shortened V by 2 bases and J by 5 bases, and 13 bases separated the two germline ends. This CDR3 is 14 amino acids long. The CDR3 DNA follows: TGTGCCAGCAGTGAAATAAGCAGGGTCGACGAGCAGTACTTC. This translates into CASSEISRVDEQYF.

The chain uses TRBV9 and TRBJ2-2, with a weak D call TRBD2 (7 bases). Trimming took off 3 bases at V and 4 bases at J, with 16 bases between the two ends. The germline CDR1 and CDR2 sequences are SGDLS and YYNGEE. This CDR3 comprises 16 residues. In DNA form, the CDR3 reads TGTGCCAGCAGCGCATCCGGGGGGCGACGCACCGGGGAGCTGTTTTTT. Its translation is CASSASGGRRTGELFF.

The chain links TRBV7-2 to TRBJ2-2; 8 nucleotides line up with TRBD2. V trimming: 5 bases; J trimming: 2 bases; junction bases outside the gene matches: 7. CDR3 length: 16 amino acids. CDR1 is SGHTA, CDR2 FQGNSA, per germline. The CDR3, as DNA: TGTGCCAGCAGCACCTGGACTAGCAGAAACACCGGGGAGCTGTTTTTT. Translation gives CASSTWTSRNTGELFF.

The chain has TRBV30 and TRBJ1-1, with 8 bases identical to TRBD1. The germline gives CDR1 GTSNPN, CDR2 SVGIG (reference sequence). CDR3 length: 15 amino acids. V shed 1 base, J shed 3 bases, and the junction held 7 bases outside the gene matches. DNA of the CDR3: TGTGCCTGGAGTGGCGCGGACAGGGACTACACTGAAGCTTTCTTT. Protein sequence: CAWSGADRDYTEAFF.

The V call is TRBV2, the J call TRBJ1-5; D remains unclear. The CDR3 totals 14 residues. Germline values: CDR1 SNHLY, CDR2 FYNNEI. With 3 bases removed from V and 2 bases from J, the gap between germline ends came to 8 bases. The CDR3 is CASSDRTGNQPQHF. CDR3 coding DNA: TGTGCCAGCAGTGACAGGACGGGCAATCAGCCCCAGCATTTT. Looking up the rest from reference TRBV2 and TRBJ1-5 gives the full variable domain: EPEVTQTPSHQVTQMGQEVILRCVPISNHLYFYWYRQILGQKVEFLVSFYNNEISEKSEIFDDQFSVERPDGSNFTLKIRSTKLEDSAMYFCASSDRTGNQPQHFGDGTRLSIL.

The chain is built from TRBV15 and TRBJ2-3, with 8 bases fitting TRBD1. V lost 2 bases to trimming and J lost 3 bases; unmatched junction nucleotides: 4. Looked up from germline, CDR1 is LNHNV and CDR2 is YYDKDF (reference sequence). The CDR3 sequence is 15 residues long. CDR3 protein: CATSRPDRETDTQYF. The CDR3 coding sequence is TGTGCCACCAGCAGACCGGACAGGGAGACAGATACGCAGTATTTT. Using reference TRBV15 and TRBJ2-3 for the parts outside the CDR3, the full variable domain is DAMVIQNPRYQVTQFGKPVTLSCSQTLNHNVMYWYQQKSSQAPKLLFHYYDKDFNNEADTPDNFQSRRPNTSFCFLDIRSPGLGDTAMYLCATSRPDRETDTQYFGPGTRLTVL.

The rearrangement uses TRBV2 and TRBJ2-3; 7 bases align to TRBD2. The CDR3 runs to 14 residues. V was clipped by 6 bases and J by 4 bases; unmatched bases: 7. The germline CDR1 and CDR2 sequences are SNHLY and FYNNEI. The CDR3 protein is CASSYESGADTQYF. CDR3 in DNA: TGTGCCAGCAGCTACGAAAGCGGGGCAGATACGCAGTATTTT.

The chain employs TRBV29-1 and TRBJ2-6, with 10 bases aligning to TRBD1. The CDR3 runs 16 residues. The trim removed 6 bases at V and 4 bases at J, leaving 9 bases unmatched. Germline CDR1 and CDR2: SQVTM and ANQGSEA. The CDR3 DNA is TGCAGCGTCAGTCCCGGGACAGGGGTCGGGGCCAACGTCCTGACTTTC. Translating gives CSVSPGTGVGANVLTF.

The chain uses TRBV25-1 and TRBJ2-3; 7 nucleotides align to TRBD2. There are 14 residues in the CDR3. The germline CDR1 and CDR2 sequences are MGHDK and SYGVNS. V trimming: 4 bases; J trimming: 0 bases; junction bases outside the gene matches: 1. CDR3: CASSGRGSTDTQYF. Written as DNA, the CDR3 is TGTGCCAGCAGTGGGCGGGGGAGCACAGATACGCAGTATTTT.

The chain is built from TRBV4-1 and TRBJ2-7, with a weak D call TRBD2 (7 bases). In germline, CDR1 is MGHRA, CDR2 YSYEKL. Trimming removed 2 bases from V and 2 bases from J, with 13 bases in between. The CDR3 is 15 amino acids. The CDR3 protein is CASSQLRGPPYEQYF. The CDR3 DNA sequence: TGCGCCAGCAGCCAATTGCGGGGGCCGCCCTACGAGCAGTACTTC.

In its sample, this clone was seen once. The V and J genes are TRBV27 and TRBJ2-7; D is perhaps TRBD2 (5 bases). The CDR3 covers 13 residues. Germline CDR1 and CDR2: MNHEY and SMNVEV (reference sequence). V was cut by 6 bases and J by 5 bases, with 14 bases left in between. The CDR3 loop is CASSPGSYNEQYF. The CDR3 DNA sequence: TGTGCCAGCAGCCCGGGGTCCTACAACGAGCAGTACTTC.

This clone was seen once. This chain links TRBV15 with TRBJ2-1; D unresolved. The CDR3 covers 15 residues. The V and J ends lost 0 bases and 2 bases respectively, with 8 bases between them. The germline gives CDR1 LNHNV, CDR2 YYDKDF (reference sequence). CDR3 residues: CATSRDPGPYNEQFF. In DNA form, the CDR3 reads TGTGCCACCAGCAGAGACCCCGGGCCCTACAATGAGCAGTTCTTC.

The V and J genes are TRBV7-3 and TRBJ2-3, with D tentatively TRBD2 (5 bases). CDR3 length equals 15 residues. Per the germline V gene, CDR1 is SGHTA and CDR2 is FQGTGA. Between the trimmed V and J ends, which lost 1 base and 3 bases, there was a span of 11 bases. The CDR3 reads CASSLNSRGTDTQYF. CDR3 DNA: TGTGCCAGCAGCTTAAACAGTCGAGGGACAGATACGCAGTATTTT.

This chain joins TRBV30 and TRBJ2-1; D remains unclear. This CDR3 is 12 amino acids long. With 2 bases removed from V and 11 bases from J, the gap between germline ends came to 13 bases. Germline CDR1 GTSNPN, CDR2 SVGIG (reference sequence). CDR3 residues: CAWSLPGPKQFF. CDR3 nucleotides: TGTGCCTGGAGTTTACCCGGACCTAAGCAGTTCTTC.

Here the CDR3 DNA reads TGCGCCAGCAGCCAAGGGCTCAGGGGCTACGAGCAGTACTTC. Its translation: CASSQGLRGYEQYF. The rearrangement links TRBV4-3 to TRBJ2-7, with a possible D match to TRBD1 (6 bases). V lost 1 base to trimming and J lost 3 bases, with 10 bases between them. Germline V gives CDR1 LGHNA, CDR2 YSLEER. The CDR3 is 14 amino acids.

This clone was seen only a few times. This chain uses TRBV5-1 with TRBJ2-1; TRBD1 aligns across 11 bases. The ends lost 4 bases at V and 3 bases at J; junction bases unmatched: 3. This CDR3 has 15 residues. Germline-derived CDR1 and CDR2 are SGHRS and YFSETQ. The CDR3 bases are TGCGCCAGCAGCCCCGGGACAGGGGGCTACAATGAGCAGTTCTTC. Amino acids: CASSPGTGGYNEQFF.

This clone has a handful of counts. The chain has TRBV6-6 and TRBJ1-2, with a weak D call TRBD1 (6 bases). From germline, CDR1 is MNHNY and CDR2 SVGAGI (reference sequence). CDR3 length equals 14 residues. V was trimmed by 5 bases and J by 4 bases, leaving 14 bases between them. CDR3 nucleotides: TGTGCCAGCAGTATTACCACAGGGAGCTATGGCTACACCTTC. It is translated as CASSITTGSYGYTF.

The genes are TRBV2 and TRBJ1-5; no reliable D call. Germline CDR1 and CDR2: SNHLY and FYNNEI. The CDR3 is 13 amino acids. Trimming cost V 7 bases and J 4 bases, with 11 bases left between them. The chain's CDR3 is CASNRVGNQPQHF. The CDR3 DNA reads as TGTGCCAGCAACCGGGTGGGAAATCAGCCCCAGCATTTT.

The chain combines TRBV2 with TRBJ2-7, with TRBD1 matching 10 bases. The trim removed 5 bases at V and 6 bases at J, leaving 7 bases unmatched. The germline gives CDR1 SNHLY, CDR2 FYNNEI. CDR3 length: 14 amino acids. CDR3 sequence reads: CASSRQGASLEQYF. DNA of the CDR3: TGTGCCAGCAGTAGACAGGGGGCCTCCCTCGAGCAGTACTTC. Full variable domain (missing parts from reference TRBV2 and TRBJ2-7): EPEVTQTPSHQVTQMGQEVILRCVPISNHLYFYWYRQILGQKVEFLVSFYNNEISEKSEIFDDQFSVERPDGSNFTLKIRSTKLEDSAMYFCASSRQGASLEQYFGPGTRLTVT.

This clone was found a few times. The V call is TRBV10-3, the J call TRBJ2-7, with D perhaps matching TRBD1 (5 bases). Germline lookup yields CDR1 ENHRY and CDR2 SYGVKD. The CDR3 spans 14 residues. V was pared by 0 bases and J by 2 bases, with 8 bases between. The CDR3 protein is CAISESMGPYEQYF. DNA of the CDR3: TGTGCCATCAGTGAGTCGATGGGGCCCTACGAGCAGTACTTC.

The rearrangement uses TRBV6-4 and TRBJ1-5, with a weak D call TRBD1 (5 bases). The CDR3 is made up of 15 amino acids. The V end was cut by 2 bases, the J end by 3 bases, with 11 bases between. Looked up from germline, CDR1 is MRHNA and CDR2 is SNTAGT. The CDR3 DNA reads as TGTGCCAGCAGTGACACCAGACAGAACAATCAGCCCCAGCATTTT. This gives the protein CASSDTRQNNQPQHF.